These 21 T cell receptor beta chains originate from one sample sequenced in a study of OX40 agonist ivuxolimab in advanced cancers. Libraries were prepared by immunoSEQ multiplex PCR; TCRdb keeps only in-frame clonotypes and omits some of them. The sample lists about 65,000 clones, about 90% occurring once. Sequencing was performed on CD4+ or CD8+ T cells sorted from blood, taken in a trial of the OX40 agonist ivuxolimab. The receptors were sampled from an adult with an advanced solid tumor such as melanoma, head and neck, liver or kidney cancer.

The chain uses TRBV5-1 and TRBJ2-5; 9 bases are shared with TRBD2. Germline loops: CDR1 SGHRS, CDR2 YFSETQ. Trimming removed 3 bases from V and 3 bases from J; junction bases left unmatched: 6. The CDR3 totals 15 residues. In DNA form, the CDR3 reads TGCGCCAGCAGCTCCGATCTAGCGGGAAAAGAGACCCAGTACTTC. Its protein is CASSSDLAGKETQYF.

The chain employs TRBV18 and TRBJ1-1, with unresolved D. Trimming took off 2 bases at V and 6 bases at J, with 13 bases between the two ends. This CDR3 comprises 14 residues. Germline V lookup: CDR1 KGHSH, CDR2 LQKENI. CDR3 in DNA: TGTGCCAGCTCACCAGCGAAGAGTGTTTCTGAAGCTTTCTTT. This encodes CASSPAKSVSEAFF. Full variable domain (outside the CDR3, taken from reference TRBV18 and TRBJ1-1): NAGVMQNPRHLVRRRGQEARLRCSPMKGHSHVYWYRQLPEEGLKFMVYLQKENIIDESGMPKERFSAEFPKEGPSILRIQQVVRGDSAAYFCASSPAKSVSEAFFGQGTRLTVV.

The rearrangement joins TRBV19 to TRBJ2-7, with D possibly being TRBD1 (5 bases). The CDR3 has 15 amino acids. Trimming took 5 bases from V and 0 from J, leaving 14 bases between them. From germline, CDR1 is LNHDA and CDR2 SQIVND (reference sequence). The CDR3 protein is CASSPRQGSSYEQYF. The CDR3 coding sequence is TGTGCCAGTAGTCCCCGGCAGGGTAGCTCCTACGAGCAGTACTTC.

The chain combines TRBV7-2 with TRBJ2-2, with 7 bases lining up with TRBD2. The CDR3 has 16 residues. Per germline, CDR1 SGHTA and CDR2 FQGNSA. The ends lost 5 bases at V and 2 bases at J; junction bases unmatched: 8. This CDR3 is CASSIPSGVNTGELFF. The CDR3, as DNA: TGTGCCAGCAGCATCCCAAGCGGGGTTAACACCGGGGAGCTGTTTTTT.

In its sample, this clone was seen a few times. This sequence joins TRBV27 and TRBJ1-6, with D unresolved. This CDR3 contains 15 residues. V was shortened by 5 bases and J by 5 bases, with 13 bases between the two germline ends. Germline assignment: CDR1 MNHEY and CDR2 SMNVEV (reference sequence). The CDR3 loop reads CASSGWTANNSPLHF. CDR3 bases: TGTGCCAGCAGTGGGTGGACGGCGAATAATTCACCCCTCCACTTT.

The genes are TRBV19 and TRBJ2-1; D may correspond to TRBD1 or TRBD2 (5 bases each). Germline loops: CDR1 LNHDA, CDR2 SQIVND (reference sequence). CDR3 size: 13 residues. Trimming took off 6 bases at V and 8 bases at J, with 14 bases between the two ends. The CDR3 bases are TGTGCCAGTAGATATGGGGGAAGTGATGAGCAGTTCTTC. This encodes CASRYGGSDEQFF.

This sequence joins TRBV9 and TRBJ1-4; tentative D call: TRBD1 (5 bases). The ends were cut back, 0 bases at V and 7 bases at J, with 19 bases in the middle. Germline CDR1 SGDLS, CDR2 YYNGEE. The CDR3 totals 17 residues. The CDR3 bases are TGTGCCAGCAGCGTAGGAGGAGGGGCAGAGGTTTTTGAAAAACTGTTTTTT. It is translated as CASSVGGGAEVFEKLFF.

The CDR3 protein is CASSLGGAGELFF. The CDR3 nucleotides are TGTGCCAGCAGCTTAGGAGGGGCCGGGGAGCTGTTTTTT. This sequence joins TRBV11-3 and TRBJ2-2; D might be TRBD1 or TRBD2, each matching 5 bases. Germline V gene sequence: CDR1 SGHNT, CDR2 YENEEA. The CDR3 covers 13 residues. V lost 1 base and J lost 6, with 6 bases in between. The full variable domain, with the rest looked up from reference TRBV11-3 and TRBJ2-2, is EAGVVQSPRYKIIEKKQPVAFWCNPISGHNTLYWYLQNLGQGPELLIRYENEEAVDDSQLPKDRFSAERLKGVDSTLKIQPAELGDSAVYLCASSLGGAGELFFGEGSRLTVL.

This chain uses TRBV18 with TRBJ2-3; D perhaps matches TRBD1 (5 bases). V dropped 6 bases and J dropped 0 bases, with 13 bases sitting between them. The germline CDR1 and CDR2 sequences are KGHSH and LQKENI. The CDR3 runs to 15 residues. The CDR3 DNA is TGTGCCAGCTCGCCGACAGCGACTAGCACAGATACGCAGTATTTT. Protein: CASSPTATSTDTQYF.

This chain uses TRBV5-1 with TRBJ2-5; D is unresolved. From germline, CDR1 is SGHRS and CDR2 YFSETQ. The length of the CDR3 is 15 residues. V was trimmed by 2 bases and J by 1 base, leaving 12 bases between them. The CDR3 nucleotides read TGCGCCAGCAGCTTCAACCAACCCTTCCAAGAGACCCAGTACTTC. Translating it yields CASSFNQPFQETQYF.

The chain uses TRBV6-1 and TRBJ1-3, with D unclear. Trimming cost V 4 bases and J 0 bases, with 7 bases left between them. The germline V gene encodes CDR1 MNHNS and CDR2 SASEGT. This CDR3 spans 14 amino acids. CDR3 residues: CASSAENSGNTIYF. In DNA form, the CDR3 reads TGTGCCAGCAGTGCGGAGAACTCTGGAAACACCATATATTTT.

This clone showed up just a few times. This chain connects TRBV15 to TRBJ2-7; TRBD2 agrees at 9 bases. V shed 6 bases and J 3 bases; nucleotides not matched to a gene: 6. The CDR3 runs to 14 residues. Germline V lookup: CDR1 LNHNV, CDR2 YYDKDF (reference sequence). CDR3: CATSFATSGYEQYF. CDR3 coding DNA: TGTGCCACCAGTTTCGCGACTAGCGGCTACGAGCAGTACTTC.

The CDR3 loop reads CASSSMDSNEQFF. CDR3 sequence (DNA): TGTGCCAGCAGCTCTATGGACAGCAATGAGCAGTTCTTC. V usage is TRBV11-3 and J usage is TRBJ2-1, with D maybe TRBD1 (6 bases). Germline CDR1 SGHNT, CDR2 YENEEA. V lost 4 bases and J lost 6, with 10 bases in between. The CDR3 spans 13 residues.

The rearrangement links TRBV30 to TRBJ2-2; 8 nucleotides line up with TRBD1. V lost 5 bases to trimming and J lost 6 bases; unmatched junction nucleotides: 11. Germline V CDR1 and CDR2: GTSNPN, SVGIG (reference sequence). CDR3 length: 15 residues. The CDR3: CAWPDRERWAGELFF. CDR3 nucleotide sequence: TGTGCCTGGCCGGACAGGGAACGTTGGGCCGGGGAGCTGTTTTTT.

This chain uses TRBV10-3 with TRBJ2-3; D may be TRBD2 (5 bases). Trimming shortened V by 10 bases and J by 3 bases, and 17 bases separated the two germline ends. CDR1 and CDR2 (germline): ENHRY, SYGVKD. The CDR3 totals 14 residues. CDR3 sequence reads: CATGVAIGTDTQYF. CDR3 in DNA: TGTGCCACCGGAGTAGCGATAGGGACAGATACGCAGTATTTT.

This chain links TRBV10-2 with TRBJ2-1; TRBD2 matches at 8 bases. The CDR3 has 11 residues. V lost 10 bases, J lost 8 bases, and 4 bases stayed unmatched. Germline CDR1 WSHSY, CDR2 SAAADI. CDR3 sequence: CATKLADEQFF. DNA for the CDR3: TGCGCCACAAAACTAGCGGATGAGCAGTTCTTC.

The rearrangement uses TRBV18 and TRBJ2-5; 7 positions agree with TRBD1. Germline values: CDR1 KGHSH, CDR2 LQKENI. The CDR3 runs 16 residues. The J segment lost 1 base and the V segment lost 0 bases, leaving 5 bases of the junction unmatched. The CDR3 protein is CASSPPGTERQETQYF. The CDR3 DNA follows: TGTGCCAGCTCACCACCCGGGACAGAGCGCCAAGAGACCCAGTACTTC.

This clone was counted a few times. This chain uses TRBV30 with TRBJ1-4, with 7 bases aligning to TRBD1. CDR3 length equals 14 residues. Losses at the gene ends were 2 bases for V and 6 bases for J; bases not matched to a gene: 6. From germline, CDR1 is GTSNPN and CDR2 SVGIG (reference sequence). CDR3 DNA sequence: TGTGCCTGGAGTATCGGGACAGTTTATGAAAAACTGTTTTTT. It encodes CAWSIGTVYEKLFF.

The chain joins TRBV2 to TRBJ2-7; D might be TRBD2 (5 bases). This CDR3 is 13 amino acids long. Germline CDR1 is SNHLY and CDR2 is FYNNEI. Trimming took 5 bases from V and 6 from J, leaving 14 bases between them. This chain's CDR3 is CASSKVRVGEQYF. The CDR3 DNA follows: TGTGCCAGCAGTAAGGTGAGGGTCGGCGAGCAGTACTTC. The variable domain in full, completed from reference TRBV2 and TRBJ2-7, reads EPEVTQTPSHQVTQMGQEVILRCVPISNHLYFYWYRQILGQKVEFLVSFYNNEISEKSEIFDDQFSVERPDGSNFTLKIRSTKLEDSAMYFCASSKVRVGEQYFGPGTRLTVT.

The V and J genes are TRBV5-4 and TRBJ2-3; a possible D gene is TRBD1 (5 bases). Germline-derived CDR1 and CDR2 are SGHNT and YYREEE (reference sequence). Trimming pared 6 bases from V and 4 bases from J, leaving 12 bases between. The CDR3 contains 13 residues. The CDR3 sequence is CASTSVGADTQYF. The CDR3 region has the DNA TGTGCCAGCACATCCGTAGGGGCAGATACGCAGTATTTT.

This chain joins TRBV11-3 and TRBJ2-6; 8 bases are a match to TRBD1. Germline CDR1 reads SGHNT; CDR2 reads YENEEA. This CDR3 contains 17 residues. The V and J ends lost 5 bases and 2 bases, in that order; junction bases with no gene match: 8. The CDR3 sequence: CASSVGQGKAGANVLTF. DNA for the CDR3: TGTGCCAGCAGCGTAGGACAGGGAAAGGCTGGGGCCAACGTCCTGACTTTC.